This TCR beta chain was sequenced in a study of human T cells and chemical hapten exposure. Study context: A roughly 2 cm by roughly 2 cm inner upper arm patch received 2% DPC for sensitization.

Via MiXCR, TCRdb re-called the RACE reads, giving one row per CDR3 protein. This sample yields 180,000 or so distinct CDR3 sequences, of which under 35% are seen a single time; just under 3% belongs to the top ten. This clonotype was counted a few times. Specified time point: pre-sensitization, week 0. Treatment denoted: therapeutic diphenylcyclopropenone sensitization with weekly scalp DPC. Germline assignment: CDR1 SGDLS and CDR2 YYNGEE. The CDR3 is made up of 13 amino acids. V gave up 3 bases and J gave up 5 bases, with 12 bases separating them. The source of this sequence is a woman in her twenties or thirties with alopecia areata. Some clones in this sample may be carry-over from other donors' samples. The rearrangement joins TRBV9 to TRBJ2-7, with a tentative D call TRBD1 (6 bases). This sample comprised whole blood, obtained in connection with sensitization to the hapten diphenylcyclopropenone (DPC). In DNA, the CDR3 is TGTGCCAGCAGCGGAACCCGGGACAACGAGCAGTACTTC. The encoded protein is CASSGTRDNEQYF.